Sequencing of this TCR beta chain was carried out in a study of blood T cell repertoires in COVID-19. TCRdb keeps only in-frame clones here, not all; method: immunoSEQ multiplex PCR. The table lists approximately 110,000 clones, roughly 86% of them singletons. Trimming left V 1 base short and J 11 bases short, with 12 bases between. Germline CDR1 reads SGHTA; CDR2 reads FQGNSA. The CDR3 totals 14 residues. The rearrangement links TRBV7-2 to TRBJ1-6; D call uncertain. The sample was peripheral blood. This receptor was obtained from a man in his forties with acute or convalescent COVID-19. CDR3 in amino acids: CASSLDGAGPPLHF. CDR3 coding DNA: TGTGCCAGCAGCTTAGATGGCGCGGGTCCACCCCTCCACTTT.